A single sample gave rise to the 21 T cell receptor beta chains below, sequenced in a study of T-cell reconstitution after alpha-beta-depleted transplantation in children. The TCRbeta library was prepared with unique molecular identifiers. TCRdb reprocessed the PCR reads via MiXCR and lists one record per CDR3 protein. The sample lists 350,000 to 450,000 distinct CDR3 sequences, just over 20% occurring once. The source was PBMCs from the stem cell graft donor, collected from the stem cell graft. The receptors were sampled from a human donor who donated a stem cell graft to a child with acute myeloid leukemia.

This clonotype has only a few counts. The chain's CDR3 is CASSQEGLAGTYNEQFF. For the CDR3, the DNA is TGCGCCAGCAGCCAAGAGGGACTAGCGGGAACCTACAATGAGCAGTTCTTC. This sequence joins TRBV4-1 and TRBJ2-1; 13 positions match TRBD2. V shed 0 bases, J shed 2 bases, and the junction held 1 base outside the gene matches. From germline, CDR1 is MGHRA and CDR2 YSYEKL. The CDR3 totals 17 residues.

CDR3 coding DNA: TGTGCCAGCAGCCCGTATCAGGGAGAAGCTTTCTTT. Protein product: CASSPYQGEAFF. This chain connects TRBV7-9 to TRBJ1-1; weak D call: TRBD1 (5 bases). CDR1 and CDR2 from the germline V gene are SEHNR and FQNEAQ (reference sequence). V was trimmed by 5 bases and J by 8 bases, leaving 12 bases between them. CDR3 length: 12 residues.

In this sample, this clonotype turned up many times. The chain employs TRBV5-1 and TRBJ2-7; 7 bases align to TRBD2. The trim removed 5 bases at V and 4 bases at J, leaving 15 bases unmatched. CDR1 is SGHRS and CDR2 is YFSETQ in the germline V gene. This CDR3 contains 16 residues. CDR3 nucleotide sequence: TGCGCCAGCAGTATTGGGCGCCCCGGACTAGGTTACGAGCAGTACTTC. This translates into CASSIGRPGLGYEQYF.

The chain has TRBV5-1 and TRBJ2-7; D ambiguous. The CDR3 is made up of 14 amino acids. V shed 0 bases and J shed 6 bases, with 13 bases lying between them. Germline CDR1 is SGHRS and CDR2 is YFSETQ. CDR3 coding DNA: TGCGCCAGCAGCTTGGGAGTGCTGGGGTCCGAGCAGTACTTC. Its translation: CASSLGVLGSEQYF. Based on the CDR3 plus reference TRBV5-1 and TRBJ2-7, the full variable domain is KAGVTQTPRYLIKTRGQQVTLSCSPISGHRSVSWYQQTPGQGLQFLFEYFSETQRNKGNFPGRFSGRQFSNSRSEMNVSTLELGDSALYLCASSLGVLGSEQYFGPGTRLTVT.

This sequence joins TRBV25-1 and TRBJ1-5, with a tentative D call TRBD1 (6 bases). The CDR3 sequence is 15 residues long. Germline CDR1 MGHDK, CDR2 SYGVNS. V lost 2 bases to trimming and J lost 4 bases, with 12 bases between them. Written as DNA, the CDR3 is TGTGCCAGCAGTGAAGGGGGGCAGTCGAATCAGCCCCAGCATTTT. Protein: CASSEGGQSNQPQHF.

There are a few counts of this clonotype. CDR3 coding DNA: TGCAGCGTACAGGGGCTCGGTGAAAAACTGTTTTTT. Protein product: CSVQGLGEKLFF. This chain joins TRBV29-1 and TRBJ1-4, with 7 bases aligning to TRBD1. CDR1 and CDR2 from the germline V gene are SQVTM and ANQGSEA. CDR3 length: 12 amino acids. The V and J ends lost 6 bases and 7 bases, in that order; junction bases with no gene match: 5.

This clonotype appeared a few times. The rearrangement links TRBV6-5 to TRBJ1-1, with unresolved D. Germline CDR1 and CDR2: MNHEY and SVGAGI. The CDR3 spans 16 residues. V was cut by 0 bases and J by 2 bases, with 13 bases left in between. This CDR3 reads CASSYSQTGKNTEAFF. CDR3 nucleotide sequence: TGTGCCAGCAGTTACTCCCAGACCGGGAAAAACACTGAAGCTTTCTTT.

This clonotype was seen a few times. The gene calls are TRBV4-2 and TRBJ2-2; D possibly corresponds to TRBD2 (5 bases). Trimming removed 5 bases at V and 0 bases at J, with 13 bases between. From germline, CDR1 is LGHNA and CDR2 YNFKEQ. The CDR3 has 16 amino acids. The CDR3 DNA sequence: TGTGCCAGCAGCTTGTCGACGACTACGAACACCGGGGAGCTGTTTTTT. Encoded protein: CASSLSTTTNTGELFF.

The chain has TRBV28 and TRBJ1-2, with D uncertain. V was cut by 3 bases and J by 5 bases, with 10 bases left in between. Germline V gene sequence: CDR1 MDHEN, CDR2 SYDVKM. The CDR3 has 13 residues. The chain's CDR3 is CASSLWTPYGYTF. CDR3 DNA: TGTGCCAGCAGTTTGTGGACTCCTTATGGCTACACCTTC.

The DNA for the CDR3 is TGCGCCAGCAGCCCAACGGGAACAGGGGTGGGCACTGAAGCTTTCTTT. This codes for CASSPTGTGVGTEAFF. The chain is built from TRBV5-1 and TRBJ1-1; TRBD1 matches at 7 bases. The CDR3 is made up of 16 amino acids. From germline, CDR1 is SGHRS and CDR2 YFSETQ. V lost 4 bases to trimming and J lost 4 bases; unmatched junction nucleotides: 13.

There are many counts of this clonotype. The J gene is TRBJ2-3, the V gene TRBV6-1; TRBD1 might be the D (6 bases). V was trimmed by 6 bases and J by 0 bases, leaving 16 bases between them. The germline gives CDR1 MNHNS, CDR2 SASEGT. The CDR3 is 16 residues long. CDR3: CASRPVDSSSTDTQYF. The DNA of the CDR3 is TGTGCCAGCAGGCCGGTGGACAGTTCAAGCACAGATACGCAGTATTTT.

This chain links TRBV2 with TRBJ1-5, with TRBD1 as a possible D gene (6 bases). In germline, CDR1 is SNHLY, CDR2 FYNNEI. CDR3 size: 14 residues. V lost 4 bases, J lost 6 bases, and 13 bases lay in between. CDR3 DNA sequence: TGTGCCAGCAGTGCGTCCAGGGGAAGTCAGCCCCAGCATTTT. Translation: CASSASRGSQPQHF.

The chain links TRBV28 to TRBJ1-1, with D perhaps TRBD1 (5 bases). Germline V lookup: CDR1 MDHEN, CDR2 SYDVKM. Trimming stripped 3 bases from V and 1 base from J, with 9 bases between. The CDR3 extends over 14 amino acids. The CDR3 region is CASSFLDRNTEAFF. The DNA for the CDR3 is TGTGCCAGCAGTTTCCTCGACAGGAACACTGAAGCTTTCTTT.

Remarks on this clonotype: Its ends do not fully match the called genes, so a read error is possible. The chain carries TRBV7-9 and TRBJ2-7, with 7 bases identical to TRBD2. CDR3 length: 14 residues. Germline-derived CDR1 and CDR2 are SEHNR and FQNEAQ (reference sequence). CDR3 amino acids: CASSFSGGSHEQYF. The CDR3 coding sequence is TGTGCCAGCAGCTTCTCGGGAGGCTCCCACGAGCAGTACTTC.

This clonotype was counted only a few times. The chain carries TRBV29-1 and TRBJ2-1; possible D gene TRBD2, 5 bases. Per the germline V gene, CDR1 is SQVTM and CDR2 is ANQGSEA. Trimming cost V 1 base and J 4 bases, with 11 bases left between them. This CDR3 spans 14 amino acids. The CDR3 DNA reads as TGCAGCGTTGAAGTCCCCAGAGGGTACAATGAGCAGTTCTTC. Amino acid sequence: CSVEVPRGYNEQFF.

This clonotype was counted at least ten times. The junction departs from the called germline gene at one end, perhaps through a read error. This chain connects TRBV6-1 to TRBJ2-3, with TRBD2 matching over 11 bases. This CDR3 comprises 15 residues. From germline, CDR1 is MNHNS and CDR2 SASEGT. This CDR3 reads CASNELAGGTDTQYF. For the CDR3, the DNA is TGTGCCAGCAATGAACTAGCGGGAGGCACAGATACGCAGTATTTT.

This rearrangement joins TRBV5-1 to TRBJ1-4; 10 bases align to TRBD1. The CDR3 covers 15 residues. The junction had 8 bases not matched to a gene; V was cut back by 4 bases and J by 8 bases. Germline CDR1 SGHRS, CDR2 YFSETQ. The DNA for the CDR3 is TGCGCCAGCAGCGAAGATAAGACAGGGGGCGAAAAACTGTTTTTT. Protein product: CASSEDKTGGEKLFF.

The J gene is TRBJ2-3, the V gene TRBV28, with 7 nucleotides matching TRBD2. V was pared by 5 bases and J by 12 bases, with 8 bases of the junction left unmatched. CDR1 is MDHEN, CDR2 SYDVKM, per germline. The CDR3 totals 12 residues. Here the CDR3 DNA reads TGTGCCAGCAGTGACTACCGGGACTATCAGTATTTT. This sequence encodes CASSDYRDYQYF.

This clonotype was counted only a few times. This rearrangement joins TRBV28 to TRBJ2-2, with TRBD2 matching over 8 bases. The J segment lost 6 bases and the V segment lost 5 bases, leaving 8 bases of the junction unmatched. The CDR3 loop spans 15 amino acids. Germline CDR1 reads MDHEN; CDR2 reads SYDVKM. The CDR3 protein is CASSPRGLVAGELFF. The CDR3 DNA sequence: TGTGCCAGCAGTCCACGGGGACTAGTAGCCGGGGAGCTGTTTTTT.

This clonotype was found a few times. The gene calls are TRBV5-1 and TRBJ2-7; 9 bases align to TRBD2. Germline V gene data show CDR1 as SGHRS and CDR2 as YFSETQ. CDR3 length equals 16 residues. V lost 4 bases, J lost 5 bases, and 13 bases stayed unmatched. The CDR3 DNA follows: TGCGCCAGCAGCGCCCTGGCGGGAGGGCCCGAGAACGAGCAGTACTTC. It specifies CASSALAGGPENEQYF.

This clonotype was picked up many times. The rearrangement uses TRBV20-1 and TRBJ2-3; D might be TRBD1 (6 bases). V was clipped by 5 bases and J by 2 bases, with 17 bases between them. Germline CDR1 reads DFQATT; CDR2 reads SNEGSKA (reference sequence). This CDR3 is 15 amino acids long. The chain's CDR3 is CSAPRRGGYTDTQYF. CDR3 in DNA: TGCAGTGCTCCTAGGCGAGGGGGTTACACAGATACGCAGTATTTT.